This T cell receptor (beta chain) was recorded in a study of CD8+CD57+ T cells in acquired aplastic anemia. General study findings and limits: For CD8+ Simpson's diversity, patients and controls showed no significant difference.

Remarks on this clonotype: No antigen is known for it.

Genomic DNA provided the template from which TCR beta VDJ and CDR3 profiles were obtained. In TCRdb, the reads were re-called with MiXCR into one record per CDR3 protein. The data show roughly 150,000 distinct CDR3 sequences, approximately 44% seen once. The authors sequenced patients whose flow cytometry had shown CD8+CD57+ cell expansion. Severe acquired aplastic anemia was present in all patients. The CDR3 consists of 13 residues. V lost 3 bases and J lost 4, with 10 bases in between. From germline, CDR1 is SEHNR and CDR2 FQNEAQ (reference sequence). The sequenced sample was sorted CD4+, CD8+, or CD8+CD57+ T cells (not recorded which) from PBMCs. The receptor was isolated from a human donor with aplastic anemia. The rearrangement joins TRBV7-9 to TRBJ2-7, with D possibly being TRBD2 (6 bases). The CDR3 sequence: CASSFRRDYEQYF. DNA of the CDR3: TGTGCCAGCAGCTTCCGGAGGGATTACGAGCAGTACTTC.